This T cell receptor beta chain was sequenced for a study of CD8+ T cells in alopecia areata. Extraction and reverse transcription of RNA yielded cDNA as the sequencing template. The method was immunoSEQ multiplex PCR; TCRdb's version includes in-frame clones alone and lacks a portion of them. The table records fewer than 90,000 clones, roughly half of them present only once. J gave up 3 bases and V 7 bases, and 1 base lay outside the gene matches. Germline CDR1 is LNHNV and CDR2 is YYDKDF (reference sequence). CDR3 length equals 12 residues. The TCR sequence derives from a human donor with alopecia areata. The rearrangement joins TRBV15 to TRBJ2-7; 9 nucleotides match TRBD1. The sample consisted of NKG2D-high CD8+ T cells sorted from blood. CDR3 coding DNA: TGTGCCACCATGGACAGGGGCTACGAGCAGTACTTC. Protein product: CATMDRGYEQYF.